The text below deals with one TCR beta chain. Deletions cut 10 bases from V and 9 bases from J, with 16 bases between. Germline V gene lookup returns CDR1 MNHEY and CDR2 SVGAGI. This CDR3 comprises 13 residues. The record originates from a study of blood T cell repertoires in COVID-19. Study in general: Both acute and convalescent COVID-19 samples were obtained from the United States, Italy and Spain. T cells, B-cell-depleted T cells, or PBMCs supplied cDNA or gDNA.

Study processing details: Nucleated cell counts were estimated from reference gene primer amplification. The table came from immunoSEQ multiplex PCR; TCRdb's copy has only in-frame clones and leaves some out. The D gene and trimming were derived from the DNA, and the V and J assignments and clone size from that table. Here the sample spans approximately 410,000 clones, roughly 90% being singletons. This TCR derives from a woman aged 25 to 39 with active or convalescent COVID-19. The chain is built from TRBV6-5 and TRBJ1-6, with a weak D call TRBD1 (6 bases). Source material: peripheral blood. CDR3 amino acids: CATGGQSPSPLHF. CDR3 bases: TGTGCCACCGGTGGACAGAGCCCTTCACCCCTCCACTTT.